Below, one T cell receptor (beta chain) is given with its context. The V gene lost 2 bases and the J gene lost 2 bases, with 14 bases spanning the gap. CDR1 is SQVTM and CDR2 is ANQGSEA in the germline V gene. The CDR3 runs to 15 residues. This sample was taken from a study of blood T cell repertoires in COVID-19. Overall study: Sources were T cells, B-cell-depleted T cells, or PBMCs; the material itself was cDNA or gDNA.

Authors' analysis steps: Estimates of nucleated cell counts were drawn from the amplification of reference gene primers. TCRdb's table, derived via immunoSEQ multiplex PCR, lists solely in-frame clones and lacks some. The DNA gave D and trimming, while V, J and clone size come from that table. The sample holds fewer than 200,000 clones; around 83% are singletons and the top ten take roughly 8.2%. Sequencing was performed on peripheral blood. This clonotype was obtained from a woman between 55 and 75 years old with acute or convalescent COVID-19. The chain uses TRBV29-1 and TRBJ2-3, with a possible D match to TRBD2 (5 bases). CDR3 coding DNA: TGCAGCGTTGAACATCCTAGCTCAAACACAGATACGCAGTATTTT. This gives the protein CSVEHPSSNTDTQYF.